Listed below are T cell receptor beta chains from one sample, sequenced in a study of neoadjuvant anti-PD-1 for oral cavity cancer. Sequenced by immunoSEQ multiplex PCR; TCRdb stores in-frame clones only, minus some. This table has 13,000 to 15,000 clones, over 55% appearing once. Sample: PBMCs, taken after nivolumab (anti-PD-1) treatment. These receptors originate from a person aged 35 to 85 with oral cavity squamous cell carcinoma. The CDR3 runs from the conserved cysteine through the conserved F or W. A D gene is named only where the DNA matches it firmly. Size is omitted from some rows. Given values are once, few, many or a class for expanded clones.

j_call clone_size v_call d_call cdr3_nt cdr3_aa
TRBJ1-4 NA TRBV9 NA TGTGCCAGCAGCGCCTCAGGGATGGAAGGTGAAAAACTGTTTTTT CASSASGMEGEKLFF
TRBJ2-4 NA TRBV5-8 NA TGTGCCAGCAGCTTGGATTTGGGGGCAACGACAGCCAAAAACATTCAGTACTTC CASSLDLGATTAKNIQYF
TRBJ2-5 NA TRBV29-1 NA TGCAGCGTTGATTCAGGGGTCGGGAAGACCCAGTACTTC CSVDSGVGKTQYF
TRBJ2-5 NA TRBV27 NA TGTGCCAGCAGTTTTAAGGGTTGGGAGACCCAGTACTTC CASSFKGWETQYF
TRBJ2-7 NA TRBV28 NA TGTGCCAGCAGTTTAGCGGGCCTCGGCGAGCAGTACTTC CASSLAGLGEQYF
TRBJ1-1 few TRBV7-9 NA TGTGCCAGCAGCTTAGGGTTCGCAGCGGACACTGAAGCTTTCTTT CASSLGFAADTEAFF
TRBJ1-3 NA TRBV13 TRBD1 TGTGCCAGCAGCAACAGGGGTACTGGAAACACCATATATTTT CASSNRGTGNTIYF
TRBJ2-2 NA TRBV29-1 TRBD1 TGCAGCGTTGAAGTCCAGGGGGCACTCGGACGAACCGGGGAGCTGTTTTTT CSVEVQGALGRTGELFF
TRBJ1-2 few TRBV6-1 NA TGTGCCAGCAGCTCCGGGACGGACTTCTCCGGCTACACCTTC CASSSGTDFSGYTF
TRBJ2-2 NA TRBV2 NA TGTGCCAGCAGCCGTAATAGGGCATTCGGGGAGCTGTTTTTT CASSRNRAFGELFF
TRBJ1-4 NA TRBV9 NA TGTGCCAGCAGCGTAGCCGGGGGTCCTAATGAAAAACTGTTTTTT CASSVAGGPNEKLFF
TRBJ1-1 few TRBV6-5 NA TGTGCCAGCAGATTTACAGGGATGAACACTGAAGCTTTCTTT CASRFTGMNTEAFF
TRBJ2-6 NA TRBV11-2 NA TGTGCCAGCAGCTTAGGCAGGACGGCTGGGGCCAACGTCCTGACTTTC CASSLGRTAGANVLTF
TRBJ2-7 NA TRBV2 NA TGTGCCAGCAGTGTGGGGGGATCAGCCTACGAGCAGTACTTC CASSVGGSAYEQYF
TRBJ2-3 NA TRBV29-1 NA TGCAGCGTTCCAACCGCCAGTACAGATACGCAGTATTTT CSVPTASTDTQYF
TRBJ2-3 NA TRBV27 NA TGTGCCAGCAGTTCAGGGTTTGGTACGCAGTATTTT CASSSGFGTQYF
TRBJ1-1 NA TRBV19 NA TGTGCCAGTAGTACGGGGAACGTAGCTGAAGCTTTCTTT CASSTGNVAEAFF
TRBJ2-1 NA TRBV2 TRBD2 TGTGCCAGCAGTGCGTCGGCGGGAGGGCCGAATGAGCAGTTCTTC CASSASAGGPNEQFF